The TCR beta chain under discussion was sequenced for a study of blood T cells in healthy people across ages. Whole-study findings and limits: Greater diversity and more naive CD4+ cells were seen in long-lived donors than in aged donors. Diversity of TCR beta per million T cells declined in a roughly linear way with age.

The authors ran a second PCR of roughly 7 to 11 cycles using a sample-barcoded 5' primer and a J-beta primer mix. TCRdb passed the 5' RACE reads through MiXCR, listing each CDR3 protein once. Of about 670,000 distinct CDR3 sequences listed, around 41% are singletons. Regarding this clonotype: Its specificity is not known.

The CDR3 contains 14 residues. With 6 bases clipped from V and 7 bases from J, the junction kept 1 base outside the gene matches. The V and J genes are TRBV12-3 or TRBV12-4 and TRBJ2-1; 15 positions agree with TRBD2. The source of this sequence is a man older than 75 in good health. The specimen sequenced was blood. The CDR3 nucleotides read TGTGCCAGCAGGGGGACTAGCGGGGGGAATGAGCAGTTCTTC. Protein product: CASRGTSGGNEQFF.